This record covers a single T cell receptor (beta chain). Its antigen is unidentified. This specimen comes from a study of cytomegalovirus exposure and HLA in healthy donors. General study findings and limits: The authors listed some 150 TCR beta chains as cytomegalovirus-associated. Later analysis demonstrated an association between a missense DCLRE1C variant and TCR beta V- and J-gene trimming. Across HLA loci, a later analysis found differing TCR association rates, with DRB1 most and HLA-C fewest.

Germline V gene data show CDR1 as MNHEY and CDR2 as SMNVEV (reference sequence). Trimming took 6 bases from V and 3 from J, leaving 22 bases between them. The CDR3 runs 17 residues. The PCR was carried out with 60 Vbeta primers and 13 Jbeta primers. Only in-frame clones appear in the TCRdb table, and some are missing; sequencing was by immunoSEQ multiplex PCR. The repertoire consists of 80,000 or so clones, with over 60% occurring once and the leading ten covering about 12%. The sequence was collected from a male donor in good health and CMV-seropositive. The specimen was PBMCs. The chain carries TRBV27 and TRBJ2-3; no firm D call. CDR3 loop: CASRAALLTNQTDTQYF. CDR3 sequence (DNA): TGTGCCAGCAGGGCCGCCCTCCTAACTAACCAAACAGATACGCAGTATTTT.